This T cell receptor beta chain was sequenced in a study of blood T cell repertoires in COVID-19. Study in general: COVID-19 samples from acute and convalescent phases originated in the United States, Italy and Spain. Sources were T cells, B-cell-depleted T cells, or PBMCs; the material itself was cDNA or gDNA.

CDR1 SGHNT and CDR2 YYREEE come from the germline V gene (reference sequence). Deletions cut 0 bases from V and 4 bases from J, with 11 bases between. This CDR3 contains 14 residues. In the original analysis: Reference gene primers were amplified, and this amplification served to estimate nucleated cell counts. Using immunoSEQ multiplex PCR, the repertoire was profiled, and TCRdb retains in-frame clones only, with some absent. V, J and clone size reflect that table, while D and trimming were determined from the DNA. The sample comprises more than 45,000 clones, approximately 85% of which are singletons, and approximately 15% rests with the top ten.

V usage is TRBV5-4 and J usage is TRBJ2-7, with a tentative D call TRBD1 (6 bases). The sample consisted of peripheral blood. This TCR derives from a human donor in a cohort sampled during active COVID-19. The CDR3 is CASSLEQGMYEQYF. As DNA, the CDR3 is TGTGCCAGCAGCTTGGAACAGGGTATGTACGAGCAGTACTTC.